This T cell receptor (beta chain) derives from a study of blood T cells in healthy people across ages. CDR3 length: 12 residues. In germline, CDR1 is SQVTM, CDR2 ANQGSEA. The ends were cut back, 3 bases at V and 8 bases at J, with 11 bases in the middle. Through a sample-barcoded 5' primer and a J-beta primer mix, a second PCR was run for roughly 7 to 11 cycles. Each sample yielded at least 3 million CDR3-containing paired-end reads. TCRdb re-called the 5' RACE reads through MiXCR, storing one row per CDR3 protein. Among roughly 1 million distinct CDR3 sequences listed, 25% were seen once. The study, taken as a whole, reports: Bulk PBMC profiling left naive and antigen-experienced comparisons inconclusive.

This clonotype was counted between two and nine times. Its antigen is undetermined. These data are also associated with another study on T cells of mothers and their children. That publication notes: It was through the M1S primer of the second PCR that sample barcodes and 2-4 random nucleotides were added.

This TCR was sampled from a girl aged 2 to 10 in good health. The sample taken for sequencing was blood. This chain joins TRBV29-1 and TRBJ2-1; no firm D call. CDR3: CSVDKGEDEQFF. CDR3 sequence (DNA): TGCAGCGTTGATAAAGGAGAGGATGAGCAGTTCTTC.